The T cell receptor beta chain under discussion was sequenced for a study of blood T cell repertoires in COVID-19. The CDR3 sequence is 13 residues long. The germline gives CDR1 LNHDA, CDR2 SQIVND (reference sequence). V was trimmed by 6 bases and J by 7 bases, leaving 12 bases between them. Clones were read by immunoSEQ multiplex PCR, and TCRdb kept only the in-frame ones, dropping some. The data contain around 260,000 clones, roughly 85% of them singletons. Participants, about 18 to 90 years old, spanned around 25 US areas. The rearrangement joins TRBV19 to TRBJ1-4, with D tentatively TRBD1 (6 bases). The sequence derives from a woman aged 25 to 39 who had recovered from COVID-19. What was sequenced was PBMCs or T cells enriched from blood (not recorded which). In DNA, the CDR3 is TGTGCCAGTAGGGGGGCAGGCACTGAAAAACTGTTTTTT. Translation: CASRGAGTEKLFF.